The entry that follows covers one T cell receptor (beta chain) sequence. Original handling: The authors estimated nucleated cell counts from reference gene primer amplification. Repertoires were generated with immunoSEQ multiplex PCR, while TCRdb's copy carries only in-frame clones and drops some. Clone size and the V and J calls come from that table; the DNA yielded D and trimming. Found here are some 370,000 clones, roughly 90% of them singletons; the top ten hold 1% to 1.5%. This sample was taken from a study of blood T cell repertoires in COVID-19. Study overall: Material from acute and convalescent COVID-19 was sourced from the United States, Italy and Spain. PBMCs, B-cell-depleted T cells, or T cells provided the cDNA or gDNA that made up the material.

The CDR3 length is 14 residues. CDR1 is SEHNR, CDR2 FQNEAQ, per germline (reference sequence). Trimming shortened V by 0 bases and J by 5 bases, and 10 bases separated the two germline ends. This receptor was taken from a middle-aged man with acute or convalescent COVID-19. The material sequenced was peripheral blood. The chain carries TRBV7-9 and TRBJ1-1; D gene uncertain. CDR3 coding DNA: TGTGCCAGCAGCTTAGCGGGAGTGTGGACTGAAGCTTTCTTT. Encoded protein: CASSLAGVWTEAFF.